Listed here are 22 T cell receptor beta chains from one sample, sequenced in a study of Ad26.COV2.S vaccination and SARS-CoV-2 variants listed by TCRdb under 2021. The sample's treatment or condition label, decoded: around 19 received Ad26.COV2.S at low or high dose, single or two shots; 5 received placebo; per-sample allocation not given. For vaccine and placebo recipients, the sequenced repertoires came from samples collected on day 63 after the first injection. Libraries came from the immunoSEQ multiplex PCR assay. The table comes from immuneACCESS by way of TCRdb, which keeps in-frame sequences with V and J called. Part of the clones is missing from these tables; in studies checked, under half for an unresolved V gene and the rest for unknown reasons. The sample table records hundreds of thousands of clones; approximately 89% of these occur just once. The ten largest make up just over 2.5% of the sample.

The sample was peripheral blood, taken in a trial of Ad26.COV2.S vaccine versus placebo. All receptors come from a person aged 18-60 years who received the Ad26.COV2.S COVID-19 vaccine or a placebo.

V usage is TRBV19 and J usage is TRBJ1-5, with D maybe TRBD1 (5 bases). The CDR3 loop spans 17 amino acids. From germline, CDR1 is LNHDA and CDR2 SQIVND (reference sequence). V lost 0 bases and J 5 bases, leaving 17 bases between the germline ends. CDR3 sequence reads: CASSIDFMAGLDQPQHF. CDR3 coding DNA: TGTGCCAGTAGTATAGATTTTATGGCAGGGCTTGATCAGCCCCAGCATTTT. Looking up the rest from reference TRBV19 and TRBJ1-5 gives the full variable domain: DGGITQSPKYLFRKEGQNVTLSCEQNLNHDAMYWYRQDPGQGLRLIYYSQIVNDFQKGDIAEGYSVSREKKESFPLTVTSAQKNPTAFYLCASSIDFMAGLDQPQHFGDGTRLSIL.

CDR3 sequence (DNA): TGCGCCAGCAGCTTGGAGGCAGGGTTTTATCAGCCCCAGCATTTT. Protein sequence: CASSLEAGFYQPQHF. This chain uses TRBV5-1 with TRBJ1-5; D is possibly TRBD1 (5 bases). This CDR3 spans 15 amino acids. Per the germline V gene, CDR1 is SGHRS and CDR2 is YFSETQ. Trimming removed 0 bases from V and 5 bases from J, with 12 bases in between.

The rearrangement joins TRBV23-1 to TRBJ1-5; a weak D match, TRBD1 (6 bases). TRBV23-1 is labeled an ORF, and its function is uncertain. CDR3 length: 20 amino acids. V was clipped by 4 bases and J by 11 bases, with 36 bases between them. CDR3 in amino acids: CASSLHLAQFGQLGLRAQHF. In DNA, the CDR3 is TGCGCCAGCAGTCTCCATTTAGCACAGTTCGGACAGTTGGGCCTACGGGCCCAGCATTTT.

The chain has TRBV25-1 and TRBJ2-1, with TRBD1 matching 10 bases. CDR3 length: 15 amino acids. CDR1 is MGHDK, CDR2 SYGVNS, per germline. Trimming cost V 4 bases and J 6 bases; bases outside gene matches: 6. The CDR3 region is CASSAPRDRGNEQFF. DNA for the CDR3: TGTGCCAGCAGTGCCCCCCGGGACAGGGGCAATGAGCAGTTCTTC.

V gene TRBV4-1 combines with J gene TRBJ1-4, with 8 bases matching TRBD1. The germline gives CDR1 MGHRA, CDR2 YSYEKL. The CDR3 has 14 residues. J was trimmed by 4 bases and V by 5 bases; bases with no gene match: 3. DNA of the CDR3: TGCGCCAGCAGCAGGGGACAGGTTAATGAAAAACTGTTTTTT. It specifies CASSRGQVNEKLFF.

CDR3 coding DNA: TGTGCCAGCAGCCAAACAGGGACTAGCGGGAGCCTGCAGTTCTTC. It specifies CASSQTGTSGSLQFF. The chain uses TRBV7-3 and TRBJ2-1; 14 nucleotides align to TRBD2. The CDR3 sequence is 15 residues long. Germline lookup yields CDR1 SGHTA and CDR2 FQGTGA. Trimming cost V 5 bases and J 12 bases; bases outside gene matches: 9.

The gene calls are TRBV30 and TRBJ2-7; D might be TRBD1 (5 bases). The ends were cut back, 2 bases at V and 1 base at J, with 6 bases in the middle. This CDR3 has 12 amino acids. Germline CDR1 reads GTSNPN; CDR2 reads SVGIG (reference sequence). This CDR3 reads CAWSPGSYEQYF. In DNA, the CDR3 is TGTGCCTGGAGTCCAGGGTCCTACGAGCAGTACTTC.

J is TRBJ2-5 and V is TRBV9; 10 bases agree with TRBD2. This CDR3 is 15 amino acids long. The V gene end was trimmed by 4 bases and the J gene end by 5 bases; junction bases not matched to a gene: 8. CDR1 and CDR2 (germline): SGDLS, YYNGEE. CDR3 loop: CASSQLAGPVETQYF. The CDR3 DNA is TGTGCCAGCAGCCAACTAGCGGGACCAGTGGAGACCCAGTACTTC.

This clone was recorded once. In DNA, the CDR3 is TGTGCCAGCAGCCGGGACTACAGCACAGATACGCAGTATTTT. Amino acid sequence: CASSRDYSTDTQYF. This chain connects TRBV7-8 to TRBJ2-3; 7 bases agree with TRBD2. With 5 bases clipped from V and 0 bases from J, the junction kept 2 bases outside the gene matches. Germline loops: CDR1 SGHVS, CDR2 FQNEAQ. CDR3 length equals 14 residues.

The CDR3 loop reads CASRGGAGRSNQPQHF. As DNA, the CDR3 is TGTGCCAGTAGGGGAGGGGCAGGGCGAAGCAATCAGCCCCAGCATTTT. The J gene is TRBJ1-5, the V gene TRBV19, with a possible D match to TRBD1 (5 bases). The V end lost 6 bases, the J end lost 1 base, and 16 bases lay between the germline ends. Per the germline V gene, CDR1 is LNHDA and CDR2 is SQIVND (reference sequence). The CDR3 is made up of 16 amino acids.

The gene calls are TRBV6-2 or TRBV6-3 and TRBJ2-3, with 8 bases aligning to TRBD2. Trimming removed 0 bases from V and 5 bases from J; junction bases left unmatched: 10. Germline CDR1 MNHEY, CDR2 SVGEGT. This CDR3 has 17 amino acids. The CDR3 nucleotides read TGTGCCAGCAGTTACTCGATGGGCCTAGCGGGCGGAGATACGCAGTATTTT. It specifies CASSYSMGLAGGDTQYF.

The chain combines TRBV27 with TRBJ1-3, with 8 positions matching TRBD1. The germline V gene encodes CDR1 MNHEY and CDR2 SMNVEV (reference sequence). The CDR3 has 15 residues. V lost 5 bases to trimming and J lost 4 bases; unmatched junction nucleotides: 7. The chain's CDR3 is CASSPRTGTGNTIYF. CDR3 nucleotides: TGTGCCAGCAGTCCCAGGACAGGGACGGGAAACACCATATATTTT.

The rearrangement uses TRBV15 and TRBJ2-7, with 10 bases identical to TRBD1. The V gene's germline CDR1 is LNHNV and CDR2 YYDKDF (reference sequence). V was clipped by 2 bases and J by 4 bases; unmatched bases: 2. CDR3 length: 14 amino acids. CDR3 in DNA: TGTGCCACCAGCAGACGACAGGGGGCTTACGAGCAGTACTTC. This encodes CATSRRQGAYEQYF.

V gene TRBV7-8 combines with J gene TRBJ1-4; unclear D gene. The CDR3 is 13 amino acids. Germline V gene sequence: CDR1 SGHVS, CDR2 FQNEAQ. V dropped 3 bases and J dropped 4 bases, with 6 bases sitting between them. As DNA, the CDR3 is TGTGCCAGCAGCTTCACAAGTAATGAAAAACTGTTTTTT. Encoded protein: CASSFTSNEKLFF.

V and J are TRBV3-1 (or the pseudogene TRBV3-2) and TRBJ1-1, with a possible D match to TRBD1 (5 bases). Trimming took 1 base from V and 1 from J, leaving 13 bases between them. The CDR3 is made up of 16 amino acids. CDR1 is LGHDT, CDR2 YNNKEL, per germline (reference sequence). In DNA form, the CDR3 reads TGTGCCAGCAGCCAAGCAGGGCAGGGAGCGAACACTGAAGCTTTCTTT. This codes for CASSQAGQGANTEAFF.

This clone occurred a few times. The CDR3 spells CASWDSEAFF. For the CDR3, the DNA is TGTGCCAGCTGGGACAGTGAAGCTTTCTTT. V gene TRBV7-9 combines with J gene TRBJ1-1; the match to TRBD1 covers 7 bases. This CDR3 has 10 amino acids. The V and J ends lost 8 bases and 7 bases, in that order; junction bases with no gene match: 1. CDR1 SEHNR and CDR2 FQNEAQ come from the germline V gene (reference sequence). The full variable domain, its missing parts supplied by reference TRBV7-9 and TRBJ1-1, is DTGVSQNPRHKITKRGQNVTFRCDPISEHNRLYWYRQTLGQGPEFLTYFQNEAQLEKSRLLSDRFSAERPKGSFSTLEIQRTEQGDSAMYLCASWDSEAFFGQGTRLTVV.

CDR3 loop: CASSVSSIQTTDTQYF. CDR3 in DNA: TGTGCCAGCAGCGTATCCAGCATACAGACCACAGATACGCAGTATTTT. The rearrangement links TRBV9 to TRBJ2-3; D unresolved. The CDR3 has 16 residues. Germline V gene sequence: CDR1 SGDLS, CDR2 YYNGEE. V lost 1 base and J lost 2, with 14 bases in between.

DNA for the CDR3: TGTGCCAGCAGCTTAGTTCGGCAGGGGGGCAATTCACCCCTCCACTTT. Translated, it gives CASSLVRQGGNSPLHF. The V gene is TRBV7-2, the J gene TRBJ1-6, with TRBD1 matching over 7 bases. The length of the CDR3 is 16 residues. After removal of 1 base from V and 7 bases from J, the junction contained 7 bases not matched to a gene. CDR1 SGHTA and CDR2 FQGNSA come from the germline V gene. The full variable domain, its missing parts supplied by reference TRBV7-2 and TRBJ1-6, is GAGVSQSPSNKVTEKGKDVELRCDPISGHTALYWYRQSLGQGLEFLIYFQGNSAPDKSGLPSDRFSAERTGGSVSTLTIQRTQQEDSAVYLCASSLVRQGGNSPLHFGNGTRLTVT.

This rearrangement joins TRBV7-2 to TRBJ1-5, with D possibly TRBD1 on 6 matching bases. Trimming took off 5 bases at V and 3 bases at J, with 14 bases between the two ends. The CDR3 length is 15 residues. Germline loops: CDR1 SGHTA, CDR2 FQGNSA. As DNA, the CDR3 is TGTGCCAGCAGCCCCAGTACAGGGTCCAATCAGCCCCAGCATTTT. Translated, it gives CASSPSTGSNQPQHF.

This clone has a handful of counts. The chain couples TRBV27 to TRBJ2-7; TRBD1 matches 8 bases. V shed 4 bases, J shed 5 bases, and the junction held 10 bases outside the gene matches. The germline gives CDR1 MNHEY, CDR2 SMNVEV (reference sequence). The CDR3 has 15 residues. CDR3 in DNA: TGTGCCAGCAGTTCAGAGGACAGGGAAGGCAACGAGCAGTACGTC. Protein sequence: CASSSEDREGNEQYV.

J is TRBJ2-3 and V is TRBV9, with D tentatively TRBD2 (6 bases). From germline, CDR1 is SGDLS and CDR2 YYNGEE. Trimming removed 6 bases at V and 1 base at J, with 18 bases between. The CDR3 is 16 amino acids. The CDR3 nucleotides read TGTGCCAGCAACAGAGGCGGGGTAGCGGGCACAGATACGCAGTATTTT. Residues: CASNRGGVAGTDTQYF.

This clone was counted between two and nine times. CDR3 bases: TGTGCCAGCTCACCCCCCGCTGGGGGACGGAAACTCACAGATACGCAGTATTTT. The encoded protein is CASSPPAGGRKLTDTQYF. V and J are TRBV18 and TRBJ2-3, with D perhaps being TRBD1 or TRBD2 (5 bases each). Trimming stripped 3 bases from V and 2 bases from J, with 21 bases between. The length of the CDR3 is 18 residues. Looked up from germline, CDR1 is KGHSH and CDR2 is LQKENI.